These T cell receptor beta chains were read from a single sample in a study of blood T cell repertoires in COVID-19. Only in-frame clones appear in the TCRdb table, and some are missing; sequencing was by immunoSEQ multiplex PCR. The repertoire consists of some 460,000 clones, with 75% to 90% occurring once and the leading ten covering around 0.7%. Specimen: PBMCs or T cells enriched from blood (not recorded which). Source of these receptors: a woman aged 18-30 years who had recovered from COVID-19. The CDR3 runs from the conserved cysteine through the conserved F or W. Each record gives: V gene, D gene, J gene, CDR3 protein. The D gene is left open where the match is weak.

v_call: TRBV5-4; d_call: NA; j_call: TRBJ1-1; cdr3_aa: CASSLGGVEAFF
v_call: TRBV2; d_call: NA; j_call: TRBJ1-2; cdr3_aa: CASLGPRGKGNYGYTF
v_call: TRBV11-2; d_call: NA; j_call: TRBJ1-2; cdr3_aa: CASALSGDNYGYTF
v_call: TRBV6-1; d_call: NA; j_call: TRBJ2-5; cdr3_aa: CASSENSGETQYF
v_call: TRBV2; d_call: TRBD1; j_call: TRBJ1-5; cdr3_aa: CASSERDRNQPQHF
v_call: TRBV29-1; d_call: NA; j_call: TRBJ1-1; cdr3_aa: CSVERHQNTEAFF
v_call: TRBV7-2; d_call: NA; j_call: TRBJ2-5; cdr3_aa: CASSFGLLRSQETQYF
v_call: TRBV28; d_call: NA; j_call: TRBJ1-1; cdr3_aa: CASSPSGPEAFF
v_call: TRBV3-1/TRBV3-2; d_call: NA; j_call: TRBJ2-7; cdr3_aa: CASTRGTEQYF
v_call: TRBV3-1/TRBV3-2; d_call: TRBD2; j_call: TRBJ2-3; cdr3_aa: CASSQQLAGTSVDTQYF
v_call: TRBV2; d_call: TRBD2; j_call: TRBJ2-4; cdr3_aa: CASSPTLAGKNIQYF
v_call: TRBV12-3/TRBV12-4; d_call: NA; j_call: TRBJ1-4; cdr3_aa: CASSSVRPGKLFF
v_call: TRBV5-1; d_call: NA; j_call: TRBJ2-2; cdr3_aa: CASSLVSSGTGELFF
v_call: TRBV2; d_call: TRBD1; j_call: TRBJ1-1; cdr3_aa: CASRGQGLIRAFF
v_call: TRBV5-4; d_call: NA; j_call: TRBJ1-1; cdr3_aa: CASSSGQSMNTEAFF
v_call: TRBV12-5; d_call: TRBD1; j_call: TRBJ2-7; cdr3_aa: CASGLILGTGPSEQYF
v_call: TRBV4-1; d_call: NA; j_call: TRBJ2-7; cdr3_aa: CASSQDTRRWEYEQYF
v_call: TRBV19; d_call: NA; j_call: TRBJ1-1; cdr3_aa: CASSIFKKDMNTEAFF
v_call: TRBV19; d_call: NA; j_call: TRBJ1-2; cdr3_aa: CASSPLTGPPRNYGYTF
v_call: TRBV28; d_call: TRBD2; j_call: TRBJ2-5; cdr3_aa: CASSYPASGVQETQYF
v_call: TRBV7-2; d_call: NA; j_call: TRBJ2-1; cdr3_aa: CASSARGGTDLLEQFF
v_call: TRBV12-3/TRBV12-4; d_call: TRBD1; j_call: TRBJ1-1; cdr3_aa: CASSWDRNTEAFF
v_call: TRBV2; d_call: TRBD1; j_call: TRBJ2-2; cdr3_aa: CASTGTGWNTGELFF
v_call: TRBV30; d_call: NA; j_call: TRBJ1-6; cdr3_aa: CAASVSYNSPLHF
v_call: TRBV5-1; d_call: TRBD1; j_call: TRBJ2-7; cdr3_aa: CASSWGQGGYEQYF
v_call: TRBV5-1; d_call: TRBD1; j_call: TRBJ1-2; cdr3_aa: CASSLGDRVNYGYTF
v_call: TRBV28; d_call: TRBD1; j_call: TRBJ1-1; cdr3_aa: CASSPPDRGAFF
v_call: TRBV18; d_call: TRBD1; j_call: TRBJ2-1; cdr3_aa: CASSPTRTGNYNEQFF
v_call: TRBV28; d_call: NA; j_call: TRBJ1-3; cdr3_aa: CASSFSGGRRNTIYF
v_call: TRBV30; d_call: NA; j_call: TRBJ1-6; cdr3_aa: CAWSVHGGYSPLHF
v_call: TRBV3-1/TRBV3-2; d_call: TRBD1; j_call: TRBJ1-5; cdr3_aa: CASSGSTGESQPQHF
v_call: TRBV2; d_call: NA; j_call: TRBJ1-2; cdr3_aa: CASRTEVLSGGYTF
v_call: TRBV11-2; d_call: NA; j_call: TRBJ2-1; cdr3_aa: CASSPTVNEQFF
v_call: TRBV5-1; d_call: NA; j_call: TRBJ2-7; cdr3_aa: CASSSSTGTYEQYF
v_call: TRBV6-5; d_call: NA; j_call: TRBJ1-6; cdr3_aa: CASSYRDPGSPLHF
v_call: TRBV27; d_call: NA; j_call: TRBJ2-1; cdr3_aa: CASSSHWRVNEQFF
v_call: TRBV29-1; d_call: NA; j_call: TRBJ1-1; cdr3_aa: CSVGRARTEAFF
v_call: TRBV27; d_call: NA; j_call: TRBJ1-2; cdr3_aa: CASSLTGRLYGYTF
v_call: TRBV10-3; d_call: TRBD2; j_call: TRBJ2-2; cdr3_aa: CAILVPGGTGELFF
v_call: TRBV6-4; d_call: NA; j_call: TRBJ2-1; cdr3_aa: CASSERGGVSYNEQFF
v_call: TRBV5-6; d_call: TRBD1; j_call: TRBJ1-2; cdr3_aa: CASSLAGGLFSFTNYGYTF
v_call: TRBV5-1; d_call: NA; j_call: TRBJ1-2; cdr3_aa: CASSLDGGYLDGYTF
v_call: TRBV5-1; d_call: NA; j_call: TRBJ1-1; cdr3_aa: CASSLDGAFF
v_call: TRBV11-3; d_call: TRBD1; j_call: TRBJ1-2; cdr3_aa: CASSSDRGENGYTF
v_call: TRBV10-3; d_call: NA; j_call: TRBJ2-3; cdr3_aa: CAALEVSTDTQYF
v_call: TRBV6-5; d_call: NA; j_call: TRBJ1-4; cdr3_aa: CASSYSLYEKLFF
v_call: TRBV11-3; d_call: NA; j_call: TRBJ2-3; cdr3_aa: CASSSRGGGLTDTQYF
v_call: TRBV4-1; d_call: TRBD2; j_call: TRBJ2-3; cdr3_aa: CASSPERLAGVTDTQYF
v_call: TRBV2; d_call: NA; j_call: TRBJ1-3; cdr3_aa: CASSAMRSGNTIYF
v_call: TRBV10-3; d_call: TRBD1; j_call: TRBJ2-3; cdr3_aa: CASAQPQGATDTQYF
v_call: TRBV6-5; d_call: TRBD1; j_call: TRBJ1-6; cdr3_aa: CASSSGQSSPLHF
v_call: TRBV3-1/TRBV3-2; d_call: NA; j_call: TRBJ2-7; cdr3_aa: CASSQDQGEQYF
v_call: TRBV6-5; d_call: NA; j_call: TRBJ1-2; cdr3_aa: CASSYRKGANYGYTF